This T cell receptor beta chain was sequenced for a study of early T cells in non-severe SARS-CoV-2 infection. Study observations and caveats: The study's VDJdb matching favored anti-spike CD8 responses and missed private and CD4 specificities.

Remarks on this clonotype: Its target is unknown.

TCRdb called the 5' RACE reads again in MiXCR, with one record for every CDR3 protein. The repertoire consists of fewer than 85,000 distinct CDR3 sequences, with about 14% occurring once and the leading ten covering 9% to 15%. This CDR3 is built from 15 residues. Per germline, CDR1 SGHDN and CDR2 FVKESK. V shed 6 bases, J shed 0 bases, and the junction held 8 bases outside the gene matches. The chain recombines TRBV14 with TRBJ2-7, with 7 bases fitting TRBD2. The origin of this receptor is an adult who was a healthcare worker with PCR-confirmed SARS-CoV-2 infection or an uninfected control (not recorded which). The sample comprised whole blood. The CDR3: CASRDGSGSSYEQYF. For the CDR3, the DNA is TGTGCCAGCAGGGATGGTAGCGGGTCCTCCTACGAGCAGTACTTC.